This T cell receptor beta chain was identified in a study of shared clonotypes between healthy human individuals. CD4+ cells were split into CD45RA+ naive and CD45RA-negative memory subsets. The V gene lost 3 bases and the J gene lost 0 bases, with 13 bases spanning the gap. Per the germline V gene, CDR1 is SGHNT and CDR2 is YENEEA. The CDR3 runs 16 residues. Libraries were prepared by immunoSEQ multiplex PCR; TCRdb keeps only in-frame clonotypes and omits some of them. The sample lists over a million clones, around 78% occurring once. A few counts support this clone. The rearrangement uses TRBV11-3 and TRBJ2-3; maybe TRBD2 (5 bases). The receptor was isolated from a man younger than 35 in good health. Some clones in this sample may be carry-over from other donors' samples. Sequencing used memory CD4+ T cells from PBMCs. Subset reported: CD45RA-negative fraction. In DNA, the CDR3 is TGTGCCAGCAGCTTGGGCTTAGAGCGGAGCACAGATACGCAGTATTTT. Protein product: CASSLGLERSTDTQYF.